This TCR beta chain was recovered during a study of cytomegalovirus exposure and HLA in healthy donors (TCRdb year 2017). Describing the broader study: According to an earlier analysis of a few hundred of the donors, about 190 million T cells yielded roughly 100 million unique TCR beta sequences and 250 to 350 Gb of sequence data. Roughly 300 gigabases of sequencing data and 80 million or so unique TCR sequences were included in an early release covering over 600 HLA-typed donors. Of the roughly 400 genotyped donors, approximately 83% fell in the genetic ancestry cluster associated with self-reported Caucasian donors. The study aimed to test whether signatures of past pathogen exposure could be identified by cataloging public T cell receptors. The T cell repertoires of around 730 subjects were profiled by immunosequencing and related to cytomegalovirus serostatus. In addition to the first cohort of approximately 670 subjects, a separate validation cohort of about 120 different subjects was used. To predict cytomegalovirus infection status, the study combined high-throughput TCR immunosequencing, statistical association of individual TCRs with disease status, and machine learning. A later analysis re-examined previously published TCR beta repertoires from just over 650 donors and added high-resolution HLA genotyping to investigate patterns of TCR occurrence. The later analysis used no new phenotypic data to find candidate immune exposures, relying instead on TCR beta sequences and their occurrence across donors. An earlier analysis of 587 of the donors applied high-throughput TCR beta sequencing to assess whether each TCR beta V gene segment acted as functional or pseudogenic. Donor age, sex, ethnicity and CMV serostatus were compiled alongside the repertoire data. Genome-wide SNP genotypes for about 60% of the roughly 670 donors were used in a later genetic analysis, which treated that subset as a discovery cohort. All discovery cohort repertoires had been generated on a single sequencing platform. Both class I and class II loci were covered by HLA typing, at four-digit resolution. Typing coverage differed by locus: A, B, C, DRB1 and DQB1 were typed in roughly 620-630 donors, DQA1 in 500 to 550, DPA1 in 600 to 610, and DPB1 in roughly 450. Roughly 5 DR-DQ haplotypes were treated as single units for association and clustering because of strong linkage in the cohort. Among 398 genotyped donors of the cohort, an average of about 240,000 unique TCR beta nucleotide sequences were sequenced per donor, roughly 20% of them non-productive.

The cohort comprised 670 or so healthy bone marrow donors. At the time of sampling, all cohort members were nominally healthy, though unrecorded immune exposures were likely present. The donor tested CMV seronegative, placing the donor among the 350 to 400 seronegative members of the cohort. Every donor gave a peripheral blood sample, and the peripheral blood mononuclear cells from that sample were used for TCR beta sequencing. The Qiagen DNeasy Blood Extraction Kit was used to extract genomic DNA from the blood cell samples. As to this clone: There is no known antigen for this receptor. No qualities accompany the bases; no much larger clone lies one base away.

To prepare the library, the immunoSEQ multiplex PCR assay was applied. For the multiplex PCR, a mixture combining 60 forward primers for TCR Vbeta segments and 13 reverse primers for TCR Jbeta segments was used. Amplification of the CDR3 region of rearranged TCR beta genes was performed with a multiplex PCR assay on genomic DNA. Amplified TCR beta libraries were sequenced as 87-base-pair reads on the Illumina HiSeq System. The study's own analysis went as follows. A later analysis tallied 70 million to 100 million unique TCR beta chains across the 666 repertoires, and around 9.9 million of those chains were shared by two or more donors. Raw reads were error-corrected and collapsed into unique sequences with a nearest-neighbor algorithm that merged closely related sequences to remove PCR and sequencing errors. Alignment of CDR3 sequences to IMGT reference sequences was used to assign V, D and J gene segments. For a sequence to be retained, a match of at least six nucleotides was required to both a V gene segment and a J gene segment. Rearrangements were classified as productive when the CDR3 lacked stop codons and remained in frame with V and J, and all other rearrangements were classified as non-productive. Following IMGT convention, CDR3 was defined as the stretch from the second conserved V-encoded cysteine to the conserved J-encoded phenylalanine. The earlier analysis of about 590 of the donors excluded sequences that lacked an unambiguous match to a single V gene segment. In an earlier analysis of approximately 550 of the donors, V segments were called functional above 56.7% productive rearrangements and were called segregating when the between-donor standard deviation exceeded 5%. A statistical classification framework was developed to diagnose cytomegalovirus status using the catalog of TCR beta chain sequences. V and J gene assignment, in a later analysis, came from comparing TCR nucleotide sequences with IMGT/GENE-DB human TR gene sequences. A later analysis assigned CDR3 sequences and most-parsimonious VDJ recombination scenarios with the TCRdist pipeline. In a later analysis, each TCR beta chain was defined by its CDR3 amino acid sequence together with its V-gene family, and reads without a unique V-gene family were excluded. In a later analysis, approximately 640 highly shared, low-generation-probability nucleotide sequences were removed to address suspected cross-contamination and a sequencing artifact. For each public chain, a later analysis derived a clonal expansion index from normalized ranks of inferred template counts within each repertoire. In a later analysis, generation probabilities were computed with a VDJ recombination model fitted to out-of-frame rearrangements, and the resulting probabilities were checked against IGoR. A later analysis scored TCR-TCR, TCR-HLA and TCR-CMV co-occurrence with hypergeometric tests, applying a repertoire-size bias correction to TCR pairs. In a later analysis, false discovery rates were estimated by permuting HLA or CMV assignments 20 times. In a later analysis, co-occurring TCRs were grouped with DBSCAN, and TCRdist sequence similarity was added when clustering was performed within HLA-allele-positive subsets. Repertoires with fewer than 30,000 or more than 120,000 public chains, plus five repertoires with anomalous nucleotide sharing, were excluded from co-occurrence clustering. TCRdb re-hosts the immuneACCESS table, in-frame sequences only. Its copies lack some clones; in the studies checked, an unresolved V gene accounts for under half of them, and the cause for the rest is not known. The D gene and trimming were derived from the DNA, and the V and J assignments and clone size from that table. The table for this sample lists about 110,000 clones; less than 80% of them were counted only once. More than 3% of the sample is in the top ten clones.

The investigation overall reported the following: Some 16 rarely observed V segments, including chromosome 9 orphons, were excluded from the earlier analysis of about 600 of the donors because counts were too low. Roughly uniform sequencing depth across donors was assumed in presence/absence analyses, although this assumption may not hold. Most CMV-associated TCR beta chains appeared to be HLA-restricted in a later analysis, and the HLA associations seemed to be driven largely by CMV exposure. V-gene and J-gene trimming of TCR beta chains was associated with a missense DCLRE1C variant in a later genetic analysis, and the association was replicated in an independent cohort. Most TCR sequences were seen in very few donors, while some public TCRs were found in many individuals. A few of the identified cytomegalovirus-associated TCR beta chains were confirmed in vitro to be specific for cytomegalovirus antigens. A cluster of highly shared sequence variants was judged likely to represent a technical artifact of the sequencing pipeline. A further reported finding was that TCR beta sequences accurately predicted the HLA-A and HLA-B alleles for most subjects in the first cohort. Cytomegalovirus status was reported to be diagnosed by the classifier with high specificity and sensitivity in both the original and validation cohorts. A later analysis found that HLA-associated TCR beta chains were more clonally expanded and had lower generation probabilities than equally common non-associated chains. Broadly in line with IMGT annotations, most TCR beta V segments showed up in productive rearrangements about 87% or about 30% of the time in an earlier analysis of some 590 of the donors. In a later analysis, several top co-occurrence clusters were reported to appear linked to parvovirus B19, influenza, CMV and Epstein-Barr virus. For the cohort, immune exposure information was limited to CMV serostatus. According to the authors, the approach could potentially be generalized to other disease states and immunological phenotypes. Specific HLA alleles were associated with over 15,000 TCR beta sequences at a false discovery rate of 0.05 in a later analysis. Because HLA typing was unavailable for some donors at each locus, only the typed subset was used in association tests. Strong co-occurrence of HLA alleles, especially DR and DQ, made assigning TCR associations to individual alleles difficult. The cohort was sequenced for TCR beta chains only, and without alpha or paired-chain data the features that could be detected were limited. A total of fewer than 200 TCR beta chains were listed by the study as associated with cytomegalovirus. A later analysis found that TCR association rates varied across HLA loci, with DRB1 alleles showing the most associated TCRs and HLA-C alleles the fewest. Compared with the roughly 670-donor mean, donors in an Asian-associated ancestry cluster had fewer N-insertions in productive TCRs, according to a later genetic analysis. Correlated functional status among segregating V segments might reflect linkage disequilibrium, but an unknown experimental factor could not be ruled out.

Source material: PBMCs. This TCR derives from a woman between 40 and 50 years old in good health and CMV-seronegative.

The CDR3 reads as follows: CASSLEGVNSYEQYF. DNA sequence: TGTGCCAGCAGCTTAGAGGGGGTTAACTCCTACGAGCAGTACTTC. The rearranged chain carries TRBV7-2 and TRBJ2-7; 6 matching bases give a weak D call of TRBD1. The CDR3 spans 15 residues, from the cysteine through the phenylalanine. Here the CDR3 DNA is all that survives: 45 bases in frame from base 1. The V and J ends are trimmed by 1 base and 0 bases, leaving 10 bases between them. For CDR1 and CDR2, the germline V gene lists SGHTA and FQGNSA. Beyond the CDR3, the reference TRBV7-2 and TRBJ2-7 genes provide the residues; the full variable domain reads: GAGVSQSPSNKVTEKGKDVELRCDPISGHTALYWYRQSLGQGLEFLIYFQGNSAPDKSGLPSDRFSAERTGGSVSTLTIQRTQQEDSAVYLCASSLEGVNSYEQYFGPGTRLTVT.